This T cell receptor beta chain was sequenced in a study of beta chain features in type 1 diabetes (dated by TCRdb to the late 2010s). Context from the whole study: No differences in mean age, gender distribution, total cell number or subset yield were found between patients and healthy donors. In the study, TCRB repertoires of sorted circulating CD4+ T cell subsets from recently diagnosed type 1 diabetes patients were compared with those of matched healthy donors. Naive and central memory subsets were obtained from all 30 or so donors, but regulatory and stem cell-like memory subsets were isolated from only 8 patients and roughly eight healthy donors. Across all samples, 107,917,701 sorted cells were examined, and cell number per subset correlated strongly with RNA yield.

Each donor gave one peripheral blood draw, around 100 mL on average, collected into heparinised tubes. Using a panel that included CD45RO, CCR7, CD25, CD127, CD95 and CD27, naive, central memory, regulatory and stem cell-like memory CD4+ T cells were sorted on a BD FACSAria II. A purity above 95% was achieved for all sorted populations. PBMCs were isolated immediately by Lymphoprep density gradient centrifugation and stained directly without culture. So that batch effects would be minimized, each experiment stained and sorted samples in pairs, pairing one healthy donor with one patient. The investigation overall reported the following: PCR might favor shorter templates, but patient and control samples were amplified and corrected together, so any skew would affect both groups equally. Naive, central memory and regulatory TCRB repertoires appeared to be more similar among patients than among healthy donors. HLA sub-analyses involved small numbers of individuals, so any influence of HLA type on TCRB rearrangement remained unresolved. Sequencing cDNA rather than genomic DNA could over-represent highly expressing activated cells, although activation and CD3 levels did not differ between groups. At VDJ recombination sites, patients with type 1 diabetes made fewer insertions and deleted more nucleotides, a pattern implying thymic rearrangement abnormalities. In all four CD4+ subsets, TCRB CDR3 length was moderately but significantly shorter in type 1 diabetes patients.

The entire amount of isolated RNA was reverse transcribed using the High Capacity cDNA Reverse Transcription Kit, so the sequenced TCRB transcripts were expressed ones. Deep immunoSEQ sequencing was performed on naive, central memory and regulatory T cell samples, with an average of approximately 3.9 million total reads per sample. After sorted cells were lysed in RLT buffer, RNA was extracted with DNase-treated RNeasy Micro or Mini kits, with the choice depending on cell number. To prevent cross-contamination, each cell subset was processed individually, whereas patient and healthy donor samples were processed jointly. TCRB sequences were amplified from cDNA with the immunoSEQ multiplex PCR, producing 87-bp fragments spanning the CDR3 region. Sequencing of the amplicons was performed on the Illumina HiSeq platform. For the original study's pipeline: Synthetic template baselines were used to correct PCR bias computationally, reads within Hamming distance 2 were collapsed, and singletons that could not be merged were discarded. Reads were aligned to IMGT to assign V, D and J genes, CDR3 length, and insertions or deletions at six rearrangement sites. Clonotype counts were normalized to sorted cell number within each subset before computing true diversity and Gini coefficients with the tcR R package. The overlap coefficient, calculated on TCRB nucleotide sequences, was used to quantify repertoire sharing. As a proxy for the pre-selection repertoire, out-of-frame TCRB sequences from naive cells were analyzed. The clones in this table, taken by TCRdb from immuneACCESS, are in-frame only. Not every clone is retained; where verified, under half of the shortfall comes from an unresolved V gene, and the cause of the rest is unknown. D and trimming were read from the DNA, whereas the V and J calls and clone size are those reported in that table. This sample comprises about 900,000 clones, about a sixth of them detected only once. The ten largest clones capture 0.023% of the sample.

Remarks on this clone: The antigen it binds to is not known. Per-base quality was not reported, and no clone a single base away is much larger than it.

The junction carries 11 bases between V and J, which are trimmed by 0 bases and 4 bases respectively. CDR1 and CDR2 are drawn from the germline V gene: ENHRY, SYGVKD. There are 15 amino acids in the CDR3, from cysteine to phenylalanine inclusive. Only the CDR3 part of the read is kept: 45 bases, read in frame from the first base. The receptor's source is a young woman in good health. This receptor chain uses TRBV10-3 and TRBJ2-3, with TRBD2 perhaps the D gene, on 5 matching bases. Sample: naive CD4+ T cells from blood. The sample's cell subset or site label is to be understood as: true naive CD4+ T cells. The CDR3 amino acid sequence is: CAISESLGSADTQYF. The base sequence is TGTGCCATCAGTGAGTCTTTGGGGAGCGCAGATACGCAGTATTTT.